This entry lists 18 T cell receptor beta chains sequenced from one sample in a study of cytomegalovirus exposure and HLA in healthy donors. Vbeta (60) and Jbeta (13) primers were used in the PCR. Libraries were prepared by immunoSEQ multiplex PCR; TCRdb keeps only in-frame clonotypes and omits some of them. This sample has 150,000 to 200,000 clones, with 81% found just once. Input material: PBMCs. The receptors were gathered from a man between 18 and 29 years old in good health and CMV-seronegative.

The gene calls are TRBV27 and TRBJ2-1; 8 nucleotides match TRBD2. This CDR3 is 17 amino acids long. Trimming at V came to 4 bases and at J to 7 bases, leaving 15 bases not matched to a gene. Looked up from germline, CDR1 is MNHEY and CDR2 is SMNVEV (reference sequence). CDR3: CASSSPHRVSGMNEQFF. In nucleotides, the CDR3 is TGTGCCAGCAGTTCCCCCCATCGTGTTAGCGGGATGAATGAGCAGTTCTTC.

V is TRBV7-2 and J is TRBJ1-5; D is unclear. The germline V and J ends were trimmed by 4 bases and 4 bases, with 11 bases remaining between them. Germline V lookup: CDR1 SGHTA, CDR2 FQGNSA. The CDR3 runs 14 residues. The CDR3 DNA is TGTGCCAGCAGCTGGACGGGGAAAAATCAGCCCCAGCATTTT. It yields the protein CASSWTGKNQPQHF.

Of note for this clone: The sample has other DNA sequences that encode this CDR3 too. The chain uses TRBV9 and TRBJ1-2; TRBD1 might be the D (5 bases). In germline, CDR1 is SGDLS, CDR2 YYNGEE. This CDR3 region has 14 residues. Trimming shortened V by 0 bases and J by 1 base, and 7 bases separated the two germline ends. The CDR3 loop is CASSVGGGNYGYTF. CDR3 DNA: TGTGCCAGCAGCGTAGGGGGGGGTAACTATGGCTACACCTTC.

V usage is TRBV5-4 and J usage is TRBJ1-1; no definite D call. CDR1 and CDR2 from the germline V gene are SGHNT and YYREEE (reference sequence). The ends were cut back, 3 bases at V and 1 base at J, with 10 bases in the middle. The CDR3 extends over 14 amino acids. For the CDR3, the DNA is TGTGCCAGCAGCTACCTAGGTAGGAACACTGAAGCTTTCTTT. This translates into CASSYLGRNTEAFF.

The chain is built from TRBV7-6 and TRBJ1-3, with D tentatively TRBD1 (5 bases). Trimming removed 2 bases from V and 0 bases from J, with 11 bases in between. This CDR3 spans 16 amino acids. Germline V gene data show CDR1 as SGHVS and CDR2 as FNYEAQ. The CDR3 region is CASSLNRGDSGNTIYF. The CDR3 DNA reads as TGTGCCAGCAGCTTAAACCGGGGGGACTCTGGAAACACCATATATTTT.

The chain has TRBV19 and TRBJ2-1; 9 bases line up with TRBD2. CDR3 length: 14 residues. After removal of 7 bases from V and 5 bases from J, the junction contained 6 bases not matched to a gene. The germline V gene has CDR1 LNHDA and CDR2 SQIVND (reference sequence). The CDR3 bases are TGTGCCAGTACCAGCGGGGGGCCCCACAATGAGCAGTTCTTC. The encoded protein is CASTSGGPHNEQFF.

The gene calls are TRBV11-3 and TRBJ2-1, with 11 bases identical to TRBD2. V was pared by 2 bases and J by 6 bases, with 3 bases of the junction left unmatched. The CDR3 loop spans 15 amino acids. Germline values: CDR1 SGHNT, CDR2 YENEEA. The CDR3 loop is CASSLSTSGSNEQFF. The CDR3 bases are TGTGCCAGCAGCTTAAGTACTAGCGGGAGCAATGAGCAGTTCTTC.

This clone was seen more than once but under ten times. The rearrangement uses TRBV5-4 and TRBJ1-1; TRBD1 aligns across 7 bases. The CDR3 runs 17 residues. The V gene end was trimmed by 4 bases and the J gene end by 0 bases; junction bases not matched to a gene: 12. Germline CDR1 is SGHNT and CDR2 is YYREEE (reference sequence). CDR3 sequence reads: CASSQDRVGPLNTEAFF. The CDR3 DNA reads TGTGCCAGCAGCCAAGACAGGGTAGGGCCCCTGAACACTGAAGCTTTCTTT.

This chain connects TRBV7-2 to TRBJ2-3, with a possible D match to TRBD1 (5 bases). Germline V CDR1 and CDR2: SGHTA, FQGNSA. This CDR3 comprises 14 residues. V was trimmed by 3 bases and J by 1 base, leaving 8 bases between them. The CDR3 sequence is CASSLDIGTDTQYF. For the CDR3, the DNA is TGTGCCAGCAGCTTGGACATCGGCACAGATACGCAGTATTTT.

CDR3 nucleotide sequence: TGTGCCATCAGTACTGAGACAGGGGGCGACTATGGCTACACCTTC. Translation: CAISTETGGDYGYTF. The chain joins TRBV10-3 to TRBJ1-2, with 10 bases matching TRBD1. The CDR3 is made up of 15 amino acids. CDR1 is ENHRY and CDR2 is SYGVKD in the germline V gene. Unmatched junction bases numbered 6, after V lost 5 bases and J lost 3 bases.

This chain links TRBV5-1 with TRBJ1-1; the D gene is possibly TRBD1 (6 bases). Per the germline V gene, CDR1 is SGHRS and CDR2 is YFSETQ. V was shortened by 0 bases and J by 8 bases, with 20 bases between the two germline ends. The CDR3 loop spans 16 amino acids. The CDR3 region is CASSLVYGGGGREAFF. The CDR3 coding sequence is TGCGCCAGCAGCTTGGTTTACGGGGGCGGGGGACGCGAAGCTTTCTTT.

The CDR3 bases are TGTGCCAGCAGACCGGACAGGGCGATTATTGCAACCAAAAACATTCAGTACTTC. Translating it yields CASRPDRAIIATKNIQYF. This sequence joins TRBV27 and TRBJ2-4, with TRBD1 matching 8 bases. The CDR3 is 18 residues long. CDR1 and CDR2 (germline): MNHEY, SMNVEV (reference sequence). V lost 6 bases and J lost 2; bases outside the gene matches: 15.

This CDR3 reads CASSLAQLKEAQYF. The CDR3 DNA sequence: TGTGCCAGCAGCTTAGCGCAGTTGAAGGAGGCCCAGTACTTC. The chain is built from TRBV7-2 and TRBJ2-5; perhaps TRBD2 as D (5 bases). Trimming took 0 bases from V and 9 from J, leaving 14 bases between them. Germline CDR1 and CDR2: SGHTA and FQGNSA. CDR3 length: 14 residues.

About this clone: The junction differs from germline at one of its ends, possibly a read error. The chain couples TRBV7-9 to TRBJ2-7, with D possibly being TRBD1 (6 bases). The V gene's germline CDR1 is SEHNR and CDR2 FQNEAQ (reference sequence). The CDR3 consists of 12 residues. The CDR3 sequence is CSSSLGQGIGYF. The CDR3 nucleotides read TGTTCCAGCAGCTTAGGTCAGGGGATCGGGTACTTC.

The chain carries TRBV10-3 and TRBJ2-5; possible D gene TRBD2, 5 bases. The CDR3 consists of 12 residues. With 10 bases removed from V and 2 bases from J, the gap between germline ends came to 11 bases. Germline V gene sequence: CDR1 ENHRY, CDR2 SYGVKD. CDR3 DNA sequence: TGTGCCAGCCGGGGTGGTCAAGAGACCCAGTACTTC. Translating gives CASRGGQETQYF.

This clone was recorded once. The chain carries TRBV19 and TRBJ1-2, with 7 nucleotides matching TRBD1. This CDR3 comprises 15 residues. V trimming: 4 bases; J trimming: 0 bases; junction bases outside the gene matches: 5. Germline V lookup: CDR1 LNHDA, CDR2 SQIVND (reference sequence). CDR3 in amino acids: CASSTRQGSNYGYTF. CDR3 sequence (DNA): TGTGCCAGTAGTACTCGACAGGGTTCTAACTATGGCTACACCTTC. The variable domain in full, with the rest retrieved from reference TRBV19 and TRBJ1-2, is DGGITQSPKYLFRKEGQNVTLSCEQNLNHDAMYWYRQDPGQGLRLIYYSQIVNDFQKGDIAEGYSVSREKKESFPLTVTSAQKNPTAFYLCASSTRQGSNYGYTFGSGTRLTVV.

This sequence joins TRBV7-8 and TRBJ1-1; D may be TRBD1 (6 bases). CDR3 length: 13 amino acids. In germline, CDR1 is SGHVS, CDR2 FQNEAQ. With 10 bases removed from V and 1 base from J, the gap between germline ends came to 13 bases. The CDR3 bases are TGTGCCACACAGGGTAGGGGGAACACTGAAGCTTTCTTT. It is translated as CATQGRGNTEAFF. Filled out from reference TRBV7-8 and TRBJ1-1, the complete variable domain reads GAGVSQSPRYKVAKRGQDVALRCDPISGHVSLFWYQQALGQGPEFLTYFQNEAQLDKSGLPSDRFFAERPEGSVSTLKIQRTQQEDSAVYLCATQGRGNTEAFFGQGTRLTVV.

In its sample, this clone was seen a few times. The chain is built from TRBV10-3 and TRBJ1-1; 7 nucleotides agree with TRBD1. Germline lookup yields CDR1 ENHRY and CDR2 SYGVKD. Unmatched junction bases numbered 4, after V lost 0 bases and J lost 0 bases. This CDR3 spans 16 amino acids. The CDR3 loop is CAISESRGPLNTEAFF. The CDR3 DNA follows: TGTGCCATCAGTGAGTCGAGGGGGCCGCTGAACACTGAAGCTTTCTTT.